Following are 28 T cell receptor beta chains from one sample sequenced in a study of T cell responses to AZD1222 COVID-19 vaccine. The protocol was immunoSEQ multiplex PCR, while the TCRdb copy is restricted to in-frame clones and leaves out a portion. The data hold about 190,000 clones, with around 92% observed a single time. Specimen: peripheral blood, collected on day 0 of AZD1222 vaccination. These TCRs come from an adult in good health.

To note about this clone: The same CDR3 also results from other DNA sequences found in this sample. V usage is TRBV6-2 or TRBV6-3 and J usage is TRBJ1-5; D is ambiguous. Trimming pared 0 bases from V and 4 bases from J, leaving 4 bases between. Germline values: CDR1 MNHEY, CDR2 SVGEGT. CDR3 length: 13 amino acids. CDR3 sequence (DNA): TGTGCCAGCAGTTACTCTACAAATCAGCCCCAGCATTTT. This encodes CASSYSTNQPQHF.

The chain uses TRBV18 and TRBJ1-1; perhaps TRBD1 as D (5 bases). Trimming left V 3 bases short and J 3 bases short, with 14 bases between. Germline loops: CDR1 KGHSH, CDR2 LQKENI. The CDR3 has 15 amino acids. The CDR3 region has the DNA TGTGCCAGCTCACCGCGAGGGGTCGGGGACACTGAAGCTTTCTTT. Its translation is CASSPRGVGDTEAFF.

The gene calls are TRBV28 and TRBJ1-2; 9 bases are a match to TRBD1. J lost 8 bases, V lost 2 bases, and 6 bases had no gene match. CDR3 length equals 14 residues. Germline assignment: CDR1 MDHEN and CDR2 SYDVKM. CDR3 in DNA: TGTGCCAGCAGTTTAGGGAGGACAGGGGACGGCTACACCTTC. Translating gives CASSLGRTGDGYTF.

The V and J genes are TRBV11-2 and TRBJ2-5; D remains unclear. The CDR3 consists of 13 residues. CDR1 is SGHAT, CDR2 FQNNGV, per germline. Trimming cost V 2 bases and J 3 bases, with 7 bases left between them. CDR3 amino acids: CASSLSLEETQYF. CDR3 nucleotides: TGTGCCAGCAGCTTAAGTCTAGAAGAGACCCAGTACTTC.

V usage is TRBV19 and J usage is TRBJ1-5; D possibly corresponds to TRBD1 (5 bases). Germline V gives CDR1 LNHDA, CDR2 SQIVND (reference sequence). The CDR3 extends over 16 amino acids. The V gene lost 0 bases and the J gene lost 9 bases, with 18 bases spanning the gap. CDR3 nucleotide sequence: TGTGCCAGTAGTATAGATCGGACCGGGGCGGGATCGCCCCAGCATTTT. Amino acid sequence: CASSIDRTGAGSPQHF.

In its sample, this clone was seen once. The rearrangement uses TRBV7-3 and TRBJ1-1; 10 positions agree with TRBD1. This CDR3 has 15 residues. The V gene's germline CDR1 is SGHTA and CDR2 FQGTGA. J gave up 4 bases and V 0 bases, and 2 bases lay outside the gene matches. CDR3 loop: CASSLTGTGATEAFF. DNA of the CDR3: TGTGCCAGCAGCTTAACGGGGACAGGGGCCACTGAAGCTTTCTTT. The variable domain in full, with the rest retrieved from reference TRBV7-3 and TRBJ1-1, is GAGVSQTPSNKVTEKGKYVELRCDPISGHTALYWYRQSLGQGPEFLIYFQGTGAADDSGLPNDRFFAVRPEGSVSTLKIQRTERGDSAVYLCASSLTGTGATEAFFGQGTRLTVV.

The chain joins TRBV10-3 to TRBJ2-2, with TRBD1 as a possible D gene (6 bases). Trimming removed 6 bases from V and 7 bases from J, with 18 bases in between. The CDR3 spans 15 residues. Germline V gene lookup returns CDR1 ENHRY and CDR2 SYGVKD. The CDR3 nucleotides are TGTGCCATCAGGGGGGACATGCTAGACGTCGGGGAGCTGTTTTTT. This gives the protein CAIRGDMLDVGELFF.

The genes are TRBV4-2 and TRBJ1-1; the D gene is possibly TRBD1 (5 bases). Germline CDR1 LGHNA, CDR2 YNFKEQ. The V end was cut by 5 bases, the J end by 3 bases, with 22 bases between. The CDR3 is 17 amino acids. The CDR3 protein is CASSAVKGRGFDTEAFF. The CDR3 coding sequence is TGTGCCAGCAGCGCTGTGAAGGGTAGGGGTTTTGACACTGAAGCTTTCTTT.

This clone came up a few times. CDR3 DNA sequence: TGTGCCAGCAGCTTTCTCTCTGGGGGTAGCTCTGGAAACACCATATATTTT. Protein sequence: CASSFLSGGSSGNTIYF. V and J are TRBV7-6 and TRBJ1-3, with a tentative D call TRBD1 (5 bases). This CDR3 region has 17 residues. The V gene's germline CDR1 is SGHVS and CDR2 FNYEAQ. Deletions cut 3 bases from V and 0 bases from J, with 15 bases between. Drawing the rest from reference TRBV7-6 and TRBJ1-3, the complete variable domain is GAGVSQSPRYKVTKRGQDVALRCDPISGHVSLYWYRQALGQGPEFLTYFNYEAQQDKSGLPNDRFSAERPEGSISTLTIQRTEQRDSAMYRCASSFLSGGSSGNTIYFGEGSWLTVV.

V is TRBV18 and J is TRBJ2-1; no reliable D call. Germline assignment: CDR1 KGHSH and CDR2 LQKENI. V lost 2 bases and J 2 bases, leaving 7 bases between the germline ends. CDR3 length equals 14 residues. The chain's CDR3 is CASSPVVTYNEQFF. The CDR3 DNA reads TGTGCCAGCTCACCAGTGGTCACCTACAATGAGCAGTTCTTC.

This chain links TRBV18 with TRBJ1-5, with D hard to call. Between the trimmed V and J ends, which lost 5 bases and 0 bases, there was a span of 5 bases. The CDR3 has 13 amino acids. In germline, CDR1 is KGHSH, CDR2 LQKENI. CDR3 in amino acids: CASSTDSNQPQHF. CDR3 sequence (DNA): TGTGCCAGCTCAACGGATAGCAATCAGCCCCAGCATTTT.

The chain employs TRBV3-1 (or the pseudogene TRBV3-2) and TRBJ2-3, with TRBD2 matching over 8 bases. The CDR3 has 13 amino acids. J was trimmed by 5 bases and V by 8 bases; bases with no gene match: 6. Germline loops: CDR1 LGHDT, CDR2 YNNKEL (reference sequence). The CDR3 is CASRGGAGDTQYF. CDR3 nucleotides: TGTGCCAGCCGGGGGGGCGCGGGAGATACGCAGTATTTT.

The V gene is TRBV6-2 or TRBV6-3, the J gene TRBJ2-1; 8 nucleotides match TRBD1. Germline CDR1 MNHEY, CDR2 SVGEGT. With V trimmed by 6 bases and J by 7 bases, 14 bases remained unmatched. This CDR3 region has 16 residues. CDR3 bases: TGTGCCAGCAGCTCAACAGGGGGAATCCCGGGGAATGAGCAGTTCTTC. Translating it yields CASSSTGGIPGNEQFF.

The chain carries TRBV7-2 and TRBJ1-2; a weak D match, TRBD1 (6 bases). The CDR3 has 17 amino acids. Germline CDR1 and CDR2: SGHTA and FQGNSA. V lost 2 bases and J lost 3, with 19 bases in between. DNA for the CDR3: TGTGCCAGCAGCTTAACCACCACAGGGAGGGGGGACTATGGCTACACCTTC. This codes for CASSLTTTGRGDYGYTF.

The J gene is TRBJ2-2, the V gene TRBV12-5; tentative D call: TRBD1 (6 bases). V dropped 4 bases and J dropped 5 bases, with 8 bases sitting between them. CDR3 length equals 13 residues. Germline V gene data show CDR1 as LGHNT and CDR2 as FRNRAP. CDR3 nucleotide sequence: TGTGCTAGTGGTTCCGGACAGACCGGGGAGCTGTTTTTT. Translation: CASGSGQTGELFF.

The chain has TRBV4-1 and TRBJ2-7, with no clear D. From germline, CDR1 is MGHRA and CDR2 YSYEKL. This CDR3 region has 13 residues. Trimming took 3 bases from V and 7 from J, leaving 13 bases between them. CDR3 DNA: TGCGCCAGCAGCCACCCCCCCAAAGGGGAGCAGTACTTC. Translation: CASSHPPKGEQYF.

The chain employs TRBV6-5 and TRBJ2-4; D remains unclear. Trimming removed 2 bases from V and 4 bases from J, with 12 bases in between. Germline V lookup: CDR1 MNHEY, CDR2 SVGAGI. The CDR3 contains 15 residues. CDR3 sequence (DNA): TGTGCCAGCAGTTACCGAAGACAAGGGAAAAACATTCAGTACTTC. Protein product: CASSYRRQGKNIQYF.

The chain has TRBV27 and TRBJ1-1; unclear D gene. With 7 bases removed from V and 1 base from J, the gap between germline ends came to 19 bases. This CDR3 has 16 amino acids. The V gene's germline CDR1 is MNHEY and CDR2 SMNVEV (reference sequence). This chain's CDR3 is CASTPARAAQNTEAFF. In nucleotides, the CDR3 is TGTGCCAGCACCCCCGCCCGGGCAGCCCAGAACACTGAAGCTTTCTTT.

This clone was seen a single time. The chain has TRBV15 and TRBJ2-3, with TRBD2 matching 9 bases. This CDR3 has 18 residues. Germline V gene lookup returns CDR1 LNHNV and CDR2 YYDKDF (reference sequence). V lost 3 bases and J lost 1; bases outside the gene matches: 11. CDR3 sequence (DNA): TGTGCCACCAGCAGGGACGCGGGGGGGCGACGGGGCACAGATACGCAGTATTTT. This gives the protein CATSRDAGGRRGTDTQYF.

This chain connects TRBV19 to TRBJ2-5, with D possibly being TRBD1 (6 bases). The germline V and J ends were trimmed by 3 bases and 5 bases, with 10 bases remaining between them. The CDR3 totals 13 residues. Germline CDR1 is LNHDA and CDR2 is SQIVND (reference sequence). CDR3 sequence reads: CASSMGRGETQYF. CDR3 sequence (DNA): TGTGCCAGTAGTATGGGCAGGGGCGAGACCCAGTACTTC.

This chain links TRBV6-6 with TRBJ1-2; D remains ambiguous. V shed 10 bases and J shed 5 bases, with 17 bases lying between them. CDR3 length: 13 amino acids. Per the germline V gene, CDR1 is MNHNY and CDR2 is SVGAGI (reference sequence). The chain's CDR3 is CANSRSEGYGYTF. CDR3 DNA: TGTGCCAACTCTAGATCGGAAGGATATGGCTACACCTTC.

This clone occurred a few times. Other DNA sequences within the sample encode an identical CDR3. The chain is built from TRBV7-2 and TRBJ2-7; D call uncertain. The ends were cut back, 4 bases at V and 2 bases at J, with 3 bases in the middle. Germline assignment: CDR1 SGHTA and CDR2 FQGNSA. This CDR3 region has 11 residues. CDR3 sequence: CASSSTYEQYF. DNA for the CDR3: TGTGCCAGCAGCTCCACCTACGAGCAGTACTTC.

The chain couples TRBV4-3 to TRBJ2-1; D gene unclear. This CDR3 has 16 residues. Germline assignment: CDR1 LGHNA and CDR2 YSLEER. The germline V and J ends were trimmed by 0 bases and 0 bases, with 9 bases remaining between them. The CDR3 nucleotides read TGCGCCAGCAGCCAAGACGCAGCGAGCTCCTACAATGAGCAGTTCTTC. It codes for CASSQDAASSYNEQFF.

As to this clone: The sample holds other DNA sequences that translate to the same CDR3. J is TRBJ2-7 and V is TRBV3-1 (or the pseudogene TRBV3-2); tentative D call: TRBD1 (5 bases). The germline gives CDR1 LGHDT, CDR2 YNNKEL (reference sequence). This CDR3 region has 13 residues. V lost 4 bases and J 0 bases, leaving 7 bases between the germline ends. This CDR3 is CASSLQGSYEQYF. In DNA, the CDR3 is TGTGCCAGCAGCCTTCAGGGCTCCTACGAGCAGTACTTC.

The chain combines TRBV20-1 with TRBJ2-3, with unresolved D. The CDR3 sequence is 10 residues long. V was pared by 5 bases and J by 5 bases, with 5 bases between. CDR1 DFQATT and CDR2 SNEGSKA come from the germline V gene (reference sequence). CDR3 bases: TGCAGTGCTGGGGTAGATACGCAGTATTTT. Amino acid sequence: CSAGVDTQYF.

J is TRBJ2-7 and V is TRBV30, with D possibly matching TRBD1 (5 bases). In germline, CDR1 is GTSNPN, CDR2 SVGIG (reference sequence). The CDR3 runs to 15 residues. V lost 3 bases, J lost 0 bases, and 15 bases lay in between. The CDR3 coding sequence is TGTGCCTGGAGGTCCCGGGTAGGGGACTCCTACGAGCAGTACTTC. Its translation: CAWRSRVGDSYEQYF.

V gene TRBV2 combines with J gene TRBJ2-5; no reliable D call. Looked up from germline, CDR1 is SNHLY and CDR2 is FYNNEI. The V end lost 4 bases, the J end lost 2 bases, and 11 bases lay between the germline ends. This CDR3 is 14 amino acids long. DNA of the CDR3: TGTGCCAGCAGTGGGCTAACAGCGCAAGAGACCCAGTACTTC. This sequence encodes CASSGLTAQETQYF.

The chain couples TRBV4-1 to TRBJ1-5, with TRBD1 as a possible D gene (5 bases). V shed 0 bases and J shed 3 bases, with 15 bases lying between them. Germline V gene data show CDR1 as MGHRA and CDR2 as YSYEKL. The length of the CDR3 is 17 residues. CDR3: CASSQEGSGQSNQPQHF. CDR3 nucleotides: TGCGCCAGCAGCCAAGAGGGGTCAGGACAATCCAATCAGCCCCAGCATTTT.